This T cell receptor (beta chain) derives from a study of cytomegalovirus exposure and HLA in healthy donors. The study's findings and limits: By HLA locus, TCR association rates varied in a later analysis, with DRB1 showing the most and HLA-C the fewest.

Points on this clone: Its target is unknown.

The primer mix had 60 Vbeta and 13 Jbeta primers. The data were produced by immunoSEQ multiplex PCR, yet TCRdb's version contains in-frame clones alone and is incomplete. This sample has about 100,000 clones; roughly 80% occur once, and the top ten carry roughly 15%. The TCR was taken from a male donor in good health and CMV-seropositive. Sequenced input: PBMCs.

The CDR3 region has the DNA TGCAGCGTTGAAAGGGCGGGACAGGGAGGCCAAGAGACCCAGTACTTC. As protein: CSVERAGQGGQETQYF. The chain has TRBV29-1 and TRBJ2-5; 9 bases align to TRBD1. CDR3 length: 16 amino acids. Germline CDR1 is SQVTM and CDR2 is ANQGSEA. The V gene end was trimmed by 2 bases and the J gene end by 1 base; junction bases not matched to a gene: 8.